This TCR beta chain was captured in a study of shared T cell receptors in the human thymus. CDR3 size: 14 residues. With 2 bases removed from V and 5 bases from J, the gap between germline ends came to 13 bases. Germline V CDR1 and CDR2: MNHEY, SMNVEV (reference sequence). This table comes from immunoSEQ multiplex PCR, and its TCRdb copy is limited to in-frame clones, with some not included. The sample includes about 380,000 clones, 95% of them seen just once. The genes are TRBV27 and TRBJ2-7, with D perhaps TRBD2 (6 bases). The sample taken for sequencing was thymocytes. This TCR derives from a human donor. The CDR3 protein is CASSLGRGSNEQYF. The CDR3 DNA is TGTGCCAGCAGTTTAGGGCGGGGATCGAACGAGCAGTACTTC.